The text below deals with one T cell receptor (beta chain). There is no known antigen for this receptor. One base away there is no much larger clone; base qualities are not given. The sample comes from a study of cytomegalovirus exposure and HLA in healthy donors (TCRdb year 2017). Regarding the study in general: The 650 to 800 repertoires of the first cohort and the roughly 120 validation repertoires were produced on the same platform, according to a later analysis. In addition to the first cohort of 666 subjects, a separate validation cohort of over 90 different subjects was used. To predict cytomegalovirus infection status, the study brought together high-throughput TCR immunosequencing, statistical association of individual TCRs with disease status, and machine learning. The aim of the study was to test whether cataloging public T cell receptors could identify signatures of past pathogen exposure. Overall results and qualifications from the work: A few of the identified cytomegalovirus-associated TCR beta chains were confirmed in vitro to be specific for cytomegalovirus antigens. The validation cohort had no HLA typing available for a later analysis, so co-occurrence within that cohort was assessed over all 110 or so repertoires. The study gave a list of about 150 TCR beta chains associated with cytomegalovirus. In both the original and validation cohorts, the classifier was reported to diagnose cytomegalovirus status with high specificity and sensitivity. It was suggested by the authors that the approach could potentially be generalized to other disease states and immunological phenotypes. While some public TCRs were present in many individuals, most TCR sequences turned up only very rarely across donors. Of the cluster scores, 90% to 95% were above 0 in a later analysis, which found that TCRs clustered in the first cohort also tended to co-occur in the roughly 130 validation repertoires.

At the junction V is shortened by 5 bases and J by 9 bases, with 17 bases in between. Spanning cysteine to phenylalanine, the CDR3 consists of 13 amino acids. CDR3 DNA is the only sequence kept; it has 39 bases, read in frame from the first base. Looking up the germline V gene yields CDR1 SQVTM and CDR2 ANQGSEA. The donors were included in the validation cohort of roughly 120 subjects, a group kept apart from the 666-subject first cohort. Libraries were prepared through the immunoSEQ multiplex PCR assay. From the authors' description of their analysis: A statistical classification framework was developed to diagnose cytomegalovirus status using the catalog of TCR beta chain sequences. The table was pulled from immuneACCESS by TCRdb, which kept in-frame rearrangements only. Such tables lose some clones; where checked, under half of the loss comes from unresolved V genes, and the rest has no known cause. V and J calls and clone size follow that table, whereas D and trimming were derived from the DNA. The sample data list tens of thousands of clones, and 70% to 90% of these were observed just once. The ten largest clones add up to roughly 1.2% of the sample.

The chain was built from TRBV29-1 and TRBJ2-1, and possibly TRBD2, on 7 matching bases. The source is a woman younger than 35 in good health and CMV-seronegative. The sequenced material came from PBMCs. The sequenced DNA is TGCAGCGTTTCATTCGGGGGGCTGGCTGAGCAGTTCTTC. It translates as CSVSFGGLAEQFF.